The 19 T cell receptor beta chains below come from one sample, sequenced in a study of blood T cell repertoires in COVID-19. Clones were read by immunoSEQ multiplex PCR, and TCRdb kept only the in-frame ones, dropping some. Among about 120,000 clones listed, less than 85% were seen once. The sample consisted of peripheral blood. These receptors were taken from a woman of 80 years or more with acute or convalescent COVID-19.

The chain links TRBV3-1 (or the pseudogene TRBV3-2) to TRBJ2-7; D is ambiguous. The CDR3 is 13 amino acids. In germline, CDR1 is LGHDT, CDR2 YNNKEL (reference sequence). Trimming took 5 bases from V and 6 from J, leaving 14 bases between them. CDR3 residues: CASSSRSYSEQYF. For the CDR3, the DNA is TGTGCCAGCAGCTCTCGATCGTACTCCGAGCAGTACTTC.

This clone was observed a few times. V is TRBV27 and J is TRBJ2-7; unclear D gene. This CDR3 has 17 residues. CDR1 and CDR2 (germline): MNHEY, SMNVEV (reference sequence). V lost 6 bases and J lost 4, with 25 bases in between. As DNA, the CDR3 is TGTGCCAGCAGCACCATTATCGATGGGCCCGCCCTTTACGAGCAGTACTTC. Translated: CASSTIIDGPALYEQYF.

This rearrangement joins TRBV12-3 or TRBV12-4 to TRBJ1-1, with D uncertain. The germline V and J ends were trimmed by 6 bases and 2 bases, with 10 bases remaining between them. The CDR3 spans 13 residues. The CDR3 DNA is TGTGCCAGCAGGTCTACAGCTAACACTGAAGCTTTCTTT. Protein product: CASRSTANTEAFF.

The chain has TRBV5-1 and TRBJ2-5; tentative D call: TRBD1 (7 bases). The CDR3 is 15 amino acids. V was trimmed by 4 bases and J by 5 bases, leaving 18 bases between them. Germline values: CDR1 SGHRS, CDR2 YFSETQ. CDR3 in amino acids: CASSTVTSGGETQYF. The CDR3, as DNA: TGCGCCAGCAGCACCGTTACCTCAGGGGGGGAGACCCAGTACTTC. Supplemented by reference TRBV5-1 and TRBJ2-5, the full variable domain reads KAGVTQTPRYLIKTRGQQVTLSCSPISGHRSVSWYQQTPGQGLQFLFEYFSETQRNKGNFPGRFSGRQFSNSRSEMNVSTLELGDSALYLCASSTVTSGGETQYFGPGTRLLVL.

This CDR3 reads CASSPLGGVRYNEQFF. Here the CDR3 DNA reads TGTGCCAGCAGCCCACTCGGGGGGGTCCGTTACAATGAGCAGTTCTTC. The chain links TRBV11-1 to TRBJ2-1; 8 bases match TRBD2. Germline values: CDR1 SGHAT, CDR2 FQDESV (reference sequence). The V segment lost 5 bases and the J segment 4 bases; nucleotides outside the gene matches: 10. CDR3 size: 16 residues.

The table lists this clone with a count of one. The chain joins TRBV6-1 to TRBJ2-3; D not resolved. V was trimmed by 1 base and J by 3 bases, leaving 8 bases between them. Germline values: CDR1 MNHNS, CDR2 SASEGT. This CDR3 spans 14 amino acids. CDR3 in amino acids: CASSEVGRTDTQYF. DNA of the CDR3: TGTGCCAGCAGTGAAGTGGGCAGAACAGATACGCAGTATTTT.

J is TRBJ2-3 and V is TRBV6-5, with TRBD2 identical over 8 bases. The CDR3 is 15 residues long. Germline V CDR1 and CDR2: MNHEY, SVGAGI. V gave up 6 bases and J gave up 4 bases; unmatched junction bases: 9. CDR3 loop: CASRSGGAGADTQYF. In DNA form, the CDR3 reads TGTGCCAGCAGGTCGGGGGGGGCTGGTGCAGATACGCAGTATTTT.

In DNA form, the CDR3 reads TGTGCTAGTGGGGTACAGGGGGAGCGCACTGAAGCTTTCTTT. It encodes CASGVQGERTEAFF. V usage is TRBV12-5 and J usage is TRBJ1-1; TRBD1 matches 8 bases. The CDR3 sequence is 14 residues long. Germline-derived CDR1 and CDR2 are LGHNT and FRNRAP. After removal of 6 bases from V and 4 bases from J, the junction contained 7 bases not matched to a gene.

The chain employs TRBV6-2 or TRBV6-3 and TRBJ2-3; 10 positions match TRBD2. CDR3 size: 18 residues. Germline V gives CDR1 MNHEY, CDR2 SVGEGT. The trim removed 2 bases at V and 3 bases at J, leaving 11 bases unmatched. CDR3 residues: CASSYGGLAGEATDTQYF. The CDR3, as DNA: TGTGCCAGCAGTTACGGTGGGCTAGCGGGAGAGGCAACAGATACGCAGTATTTT.

The rearrangement joins TRBV25-1 to TRBJ2-7, with TRBD1 as a possible D gene (6 bases). Germline V CDR1 and CDR2: MGHDK, SYGVNS. The CDR3 covers 14 residues. Between the trimmed V and J ends, which lost 2 bases and 2 bases, there was a span of 10 bases. This chain's CDR3 is CASSEQDRPYEQYF. The CDR3 nucleotides read TGTGCCAGCAGTGAACAGGACAGACCCTACGAGCAGTACTTC.

This clone is a singleton in its sample. The chain links TRBV6-2 or TRBV6-3 to TRBJ2-1, with 8 positions matching TRBD2. V shed 4 bases and J 0 bases; nucleotides not matched to a gene: 8. This CDR3 contains 17 residues. Germline values: CDR1 MNHEY, CDR2 SVGEGT. The DNA of the CDR3 is TGTGCCAGCAGTTCCCTAGCGGGCCGTAGCTCCTACAATGAGCAGTTCTTC. It is translated as CASSSLAGRSSYNEQFF.

This clone was observed a few times. Relative to the germline gene, one junction end is altered; a read error may explain this. The V gene is TRBV2, the J gene TRBJ1-1, with 8 bases lining up with TRBD1. This CDR3 comprises 12 residues. Germline V gives CDR1 SNHLY, CDR2 FYNNEI. CDR3 DNA sequence: TGTGCCAGCAGTGAGACCCGGGACAGGAGGTGTTTT. Translation: CASSETRDRRCF.

The rearrangement uses TRBV28 and TRBJ1-4; D gene uncertain. The germline gives CDR1 MDHEN, CDR2 SYDVKM. This CDR3 comprises 18 residues. Trimming stripped 5 bases from V and 6 bases from J, with 25 bases between. CDR3 residues: CASSPPRRLNLVHEKLFF. In DNA, the CDR3 is TGTGCCAGCAGTCCCCCTCGTCGACTGAACCTTGTACATGAAAAACTGTTTTTT.

The genes are TRBV12-3 or TRBV12-4 and TRBJ2-5; D is uncertain. The ends were cut back, 6 bases at V and 3 bases at J, with 5 bases in the middle. The CDR3 has 11 residues. The CDR3 reads CASSPKETQYF. CDR3 nucleotide sequence: TGTGCCAGCAGCCCTAAAGAGACCCAGTACTTC.

This chain links TRBV27 with TRBJ2-2; the match to TRBD1 covers 8 bases. Germline CDR1 reads MNHEY; CDR2 reads SMNVEV (reference sequence). Trimming took 4 bases from V and 5 from J; bases not matched to a gene: 3. This CDR3 spans 14 amino acids. CDR3 in DNA: TGTGCCAGCAGTTCAACAGGGGGTACCGGGGAGCTGTTTTTT. As protein: CASSSTGGTGELFF.

The V gene is TRBV29-1, the J gene TRBJ2-2; possibly TRBD1 for D (5 bases). The V end lost 5 bases, the J end lost 5 bases, and 9 bases lay between the germline ends. The CDR3 has 12 residues. Germline V gene lookup returns CDR1 SQVTM and CDR2 ANQGSEA. As DNA, the CDR3 is TGCAGCGTTCAAAGGGGAACCGGGGAGCTGTTTTTT. It yields the protein CSVQRGTGELFF.

In its sample, this clone was seen a few times. The chain recombines TRBV18 with TRBJ2-5; 10 bases line up with TRBD2. The CDR3 has 15 amino acids. Trimming cost V 3 bases and J 4 bases; bases outside gene matches: 5. Germline values: CDR1 KGHSH, CDR2 LQKENI. The CDR3: CASSPEAGGRETQYF. CDR3 nucleotide sequence: TGTGCCAGCTCACCCGAAGCGGGGGGGCGAGAGACCCAGTACTTC. The full variable domain, completed using reference TRBV18 and TRBJ2-5, is NAGVMQNPRHLVRRRGQEARLRCSPMKGHSHVYWYRQLPEEGLKFMVYLQKENIIDESGMPKERFSAEFPKEGPSILRIQQVVRGDSAAYFCASSPEAGGRETQYFGPGTRLLVL.

The chain recombines TRBV18 with TRBJ1-2; D remains unclear. The CDR3 length is 17 residues. CDR1 KGHSH and CDR2 LQKENI come from the germline V gene. V was clipped by 3 bases and J by 8 bases, with 25 bases between them. CDR3 bases: TGTGCCAGCTCACCCTCGGCCGTCGGGTCCGCGGGTGGAGGCTACACCTTC. Residues: CASSPSAVGSAGGGYTF.

This clone was counted between two and nine times. The V and J genes are TRBV19 and TRBJ1-1; the match to TRBD1 covers 8 bases. The V gene end was trimmed by 5 bases and the J gene end by 5 bases; junction bases not matched to a gene: 7. Germline lookup yields CDR1 LNHDA and CDR2 SQIVND (reference sequence). This CDR3 has 14 residues. CDR3 loop: CASSAQGAGTEAFF. For the CDR3, the DNA is TGTGCCAGTAGTGCTCAGGGGGCAGGTACTGAAGCTTTCTTT. The full variable domain, with the rest looked up from reference TRBV19 and TRBJ1-1, is DGGITQSPKYLFRKEGQNVTLSCEQNLNHDAMYWYRQDPGQGLRLIYYSQIVNDFQKGDIAEGYSVSREKKESFPLTVTSAQKNPTAFYLCASSAQGAGTEAFFGQGTRLTVV.